Below, one TCR beta chain is given with its context. As yet, its antigen is unknown. This sample includes further DNA sequences coding for the same CDR3. 60 Vbeta and 13 Jbeta primers were used in PCR. Generated by immunoSEQ multiplex PCR, the TCRdb table keeps only in-frame clones and is missing some. The repertoire includes 70,000 to 85,000 clones, roughly 70% of them detected once, and about 9.1% sits in the top ten. This entry comes from a study of cytomegalovirus exposure and HLA in healthy donors. Study results and limitations: Most of the TCR beta V segments (in an earlier analysis) were productive either about 90% or about 30% of the time. Generally TCR sequences proved uncommon, though certain public TCRs appeared in numerous donors. It emerged from a later analysis that several of the most significant clusters appeared to be linked to common viral pathogens. Excluded: some indistinguishable V segments such as TRBV6-2 and TRBV6-3.

V was cut by 3 bases and J by 2 bases, with 10 bases left in between. CDR1 is SQVTM and CDR2 is ANQGSEA in the germline V gene. The CDR3 sequence is 13 residues long. The TCR originated in a man aged 35-49 years in good health and CMV-seropositive. The sample taken for sequencing was PBMCs. V usage is TRBV29-1 and J usage is TRBJ1-1, with D uncertain. The CDR3 nucleotides are TGCAGCGTTGAGGGCAGGCTAAACACTGAAGCTTTCTTT. Protein: CSVEGRLNTEAFF.